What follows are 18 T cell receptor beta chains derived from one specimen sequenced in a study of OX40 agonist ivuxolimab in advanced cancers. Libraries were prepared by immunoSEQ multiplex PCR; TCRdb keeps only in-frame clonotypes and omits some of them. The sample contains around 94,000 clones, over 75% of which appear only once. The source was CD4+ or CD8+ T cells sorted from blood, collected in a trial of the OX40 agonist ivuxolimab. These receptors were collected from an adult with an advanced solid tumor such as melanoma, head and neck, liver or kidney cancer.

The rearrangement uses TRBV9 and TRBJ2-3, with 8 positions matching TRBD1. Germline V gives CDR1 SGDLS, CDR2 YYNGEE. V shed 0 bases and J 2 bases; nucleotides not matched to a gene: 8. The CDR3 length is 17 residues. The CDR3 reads CASSVVGQGIPTDTQYF. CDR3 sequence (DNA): TGTGCCAGCAGCGTAGTTGGACAGGGAATACCCACAGATACGCAGTATTTT.

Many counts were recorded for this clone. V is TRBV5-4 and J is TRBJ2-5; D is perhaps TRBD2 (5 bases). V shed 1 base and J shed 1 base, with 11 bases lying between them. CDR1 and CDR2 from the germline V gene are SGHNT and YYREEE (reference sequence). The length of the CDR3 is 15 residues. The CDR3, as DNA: TGTGCCAGCAGCTTGATCACCGGGATCCAAGAGACCCAGTACTTC. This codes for CASSLITGIQETQYF. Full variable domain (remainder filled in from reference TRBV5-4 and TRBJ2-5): ETGVTQSPTHLIKTRGQQVTLRCSSQSGHNTVSWYQQALGQGPQFIFQYYREEENGRGNFPPRFSGLQFPNYSSELNVNALELDDSALYLCASSLITGIQETQYFGPGTRLLVL.

CDR3 in amino acids: CAITGTRTSGSNTGELFF. CDR3 sequence (DNA): TGTGCCATCACCGGAACCCGGACTAGCGGGTCGAACACCGGGGAGCTGTTTTTT. The V call is TRBV10-3, the J call TRBJ2-2, with 11 bases lining up with TRBD2. The CDR3 sequence is 18 residues long. V gave up 7 bases and J gave up 0 bases; unmatched junction bases: 10. CDR1 and CDR2 from the germline V gene are ENHRY and SYGVKD.

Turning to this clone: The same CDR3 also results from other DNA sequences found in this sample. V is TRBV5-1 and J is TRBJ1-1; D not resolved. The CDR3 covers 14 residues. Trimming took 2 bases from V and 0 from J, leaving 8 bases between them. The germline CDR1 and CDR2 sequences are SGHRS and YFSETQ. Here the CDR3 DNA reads TGCGCCAGCAGCTTCGGCAGCCTGAACACTGAAGCTTTCTTT. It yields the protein CASSFGSLNTEAFF.

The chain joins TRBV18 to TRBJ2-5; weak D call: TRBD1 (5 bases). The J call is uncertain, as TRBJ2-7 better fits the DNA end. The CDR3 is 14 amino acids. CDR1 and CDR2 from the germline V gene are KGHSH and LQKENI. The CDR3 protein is CASSPRQSPYEQYF. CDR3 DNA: TGTGCCAGCTCACCGAGACAGTCCCCTTACGAGCAGTACTTC.

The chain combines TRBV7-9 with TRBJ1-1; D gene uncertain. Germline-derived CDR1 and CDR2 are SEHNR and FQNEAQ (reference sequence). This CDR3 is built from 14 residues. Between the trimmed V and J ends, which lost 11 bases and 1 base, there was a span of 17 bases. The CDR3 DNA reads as TGTGCCCCGGGATGGGTATCGGGGAACACTGAAGCTTTCTTT. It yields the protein CAPGWVSGNTEAFF.

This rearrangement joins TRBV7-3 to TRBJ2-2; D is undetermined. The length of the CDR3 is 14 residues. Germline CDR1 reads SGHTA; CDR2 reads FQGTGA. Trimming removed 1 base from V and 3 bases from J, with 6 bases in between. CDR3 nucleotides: TGTGCCAGCAGCTTAATAGCAGACACCGGGGAGCTGTTTTTT. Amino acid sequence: CASSLIADTGELFF.

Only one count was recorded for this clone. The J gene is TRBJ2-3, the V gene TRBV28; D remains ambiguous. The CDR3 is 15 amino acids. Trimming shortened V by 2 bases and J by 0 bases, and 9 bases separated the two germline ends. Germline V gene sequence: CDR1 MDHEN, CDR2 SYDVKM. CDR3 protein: CASSLQTSSTDTQYF. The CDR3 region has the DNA TGTGCCAGCAGTTTACAGACGTCTAGCACAGATACGCAGTATTTT.

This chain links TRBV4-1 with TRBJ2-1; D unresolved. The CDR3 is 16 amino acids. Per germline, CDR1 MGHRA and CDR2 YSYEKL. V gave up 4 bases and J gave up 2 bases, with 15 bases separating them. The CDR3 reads CASSLLISGPYNEQFF. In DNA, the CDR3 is TGCGCCAGCAGCCTCCTAATTTCGGGCCCCTACAATGAGCAGTTCTTC.

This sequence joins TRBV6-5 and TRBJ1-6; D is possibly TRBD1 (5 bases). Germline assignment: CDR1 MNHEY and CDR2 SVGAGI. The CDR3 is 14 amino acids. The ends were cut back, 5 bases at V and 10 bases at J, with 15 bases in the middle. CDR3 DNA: TGTGCCAGCAGTACTTATTTAAGGGACTCACCCCTCCACTTT. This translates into CASSTYLRDSPLHF.

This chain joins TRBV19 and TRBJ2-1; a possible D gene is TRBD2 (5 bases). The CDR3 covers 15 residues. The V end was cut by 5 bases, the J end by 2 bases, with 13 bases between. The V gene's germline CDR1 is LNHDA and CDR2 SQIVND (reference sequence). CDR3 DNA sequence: TGTGCCAGTAGTCCCGGGGAGCGGCCCTACAATGAGCAGTTCTTC. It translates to CASSPGERPYNEQFF.

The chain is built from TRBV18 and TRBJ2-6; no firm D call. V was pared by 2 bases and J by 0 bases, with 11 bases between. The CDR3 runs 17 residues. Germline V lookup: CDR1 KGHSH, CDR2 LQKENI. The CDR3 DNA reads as TGTGCCAGCTCACCAGTCCCCACTACCTCTGGGGCCAACGTCCTGACTTTC. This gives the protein CASSPVPTTSGANVLTF.

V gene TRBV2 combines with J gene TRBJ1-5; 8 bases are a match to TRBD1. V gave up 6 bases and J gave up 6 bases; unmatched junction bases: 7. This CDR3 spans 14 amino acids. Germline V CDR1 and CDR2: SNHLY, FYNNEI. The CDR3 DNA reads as TGTGCCAGCAGGGGCAGGGGGCTTTTTCAGCCCCAGCATTTT. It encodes CASRGRGLFQPQHF.

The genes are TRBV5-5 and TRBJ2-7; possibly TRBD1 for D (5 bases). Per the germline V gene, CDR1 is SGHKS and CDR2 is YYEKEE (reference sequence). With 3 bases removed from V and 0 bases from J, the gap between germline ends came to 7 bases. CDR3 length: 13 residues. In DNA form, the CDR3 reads TGTGCCAGCAGCTCGACAGTCTCCTACGAGCAGTACTTC. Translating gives CASSSTVSYEQYF. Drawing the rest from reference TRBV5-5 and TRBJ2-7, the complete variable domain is DAGVTQSPTHLIKTRGQQVTLRCSPISGHKSVSWYQQVLGQGPQFIFQYYEKEERGRGNFPDRFSARQFPNYSSELNVNALLLGDSALYLCASSSTVSYEQYFGPGTRLTVT.

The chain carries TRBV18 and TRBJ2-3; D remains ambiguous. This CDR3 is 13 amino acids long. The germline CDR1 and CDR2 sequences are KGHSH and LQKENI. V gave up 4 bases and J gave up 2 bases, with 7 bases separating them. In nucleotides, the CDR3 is TGTGCCAGCTCACACAGAACCACAGATACGCAGTATTTT. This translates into CASSHRTTDTQYF.

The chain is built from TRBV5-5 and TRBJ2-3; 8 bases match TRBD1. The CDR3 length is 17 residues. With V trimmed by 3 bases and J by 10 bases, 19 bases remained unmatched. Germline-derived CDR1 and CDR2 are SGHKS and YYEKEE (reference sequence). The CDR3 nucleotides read TGTGCCAGCAGCTACTCGGCGACAGGGGCTAGGGGGGATCCGCAGTATTTT. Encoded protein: CASSYSATGARGDPQYF.

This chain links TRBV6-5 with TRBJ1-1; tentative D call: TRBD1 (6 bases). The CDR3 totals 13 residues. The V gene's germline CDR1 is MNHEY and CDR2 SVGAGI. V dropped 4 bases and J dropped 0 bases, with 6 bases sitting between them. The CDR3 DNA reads TGTGCCAGCAGTTGGACAGTGAACACTGAAGCTTTCTTT. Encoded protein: CASSWTVNTEAFF.

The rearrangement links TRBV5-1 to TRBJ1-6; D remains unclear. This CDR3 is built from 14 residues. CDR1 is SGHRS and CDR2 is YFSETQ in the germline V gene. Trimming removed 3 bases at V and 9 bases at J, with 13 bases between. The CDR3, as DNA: TGCGCCAGCAGCTACAATGGGGTTACTTCACCCCTCCACTTT. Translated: CASSYNGVTSPLHF.